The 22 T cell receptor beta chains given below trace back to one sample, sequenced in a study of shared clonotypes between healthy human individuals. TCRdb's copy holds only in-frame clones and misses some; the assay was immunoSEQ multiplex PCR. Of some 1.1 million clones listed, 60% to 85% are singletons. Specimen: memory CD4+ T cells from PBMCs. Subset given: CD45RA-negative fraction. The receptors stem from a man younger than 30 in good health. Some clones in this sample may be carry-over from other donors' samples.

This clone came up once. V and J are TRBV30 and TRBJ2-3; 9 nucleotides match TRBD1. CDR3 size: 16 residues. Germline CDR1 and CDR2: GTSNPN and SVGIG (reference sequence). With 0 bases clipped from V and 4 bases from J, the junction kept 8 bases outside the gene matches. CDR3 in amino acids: CAWSVGDRVQADTQYF. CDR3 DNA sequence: TGTGCCTGGAGTGTAGGGGACAGGGTACAAGCAGATACGCAGTATTTT.

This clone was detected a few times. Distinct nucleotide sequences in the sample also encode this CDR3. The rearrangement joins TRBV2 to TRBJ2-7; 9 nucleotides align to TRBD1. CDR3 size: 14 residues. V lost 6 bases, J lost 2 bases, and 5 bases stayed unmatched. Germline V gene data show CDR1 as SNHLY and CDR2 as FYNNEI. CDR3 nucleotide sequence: TGTGCCAGCAGCCGGGACAGGGCAACCTACGAGCAGTACTTC. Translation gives CASSRDRATYEQYF.

DNA for the CDR3: TGTGCCAGCAGTGAAGCAGCGGAAACCTATGGCTACACCTTC. Protein sequence: CASSEAAETYGYTF. This chain uses TRBV2 with TRBJ1-2; D not resolved. V shed 0 bases and J shed 4 bases, with 9 bases lying between them. Germline V gives CDR1 SNHLY, CDR2 FYNNEI. The CDR3 loop spans 14 amino acids. The full variable domain, rest sourced from reference TRBV2 and TRBJ1-2, is EPEVTQTPSHQVTQMGQEVILRCVPISNHLYFYWYRQILGQKVEFLVSFYNNEISEKSEIFDDQFSVERPDGSNFTLKIRSTKLEDSAMYFCASSEAAETYGYTFGSGTRLTVV.

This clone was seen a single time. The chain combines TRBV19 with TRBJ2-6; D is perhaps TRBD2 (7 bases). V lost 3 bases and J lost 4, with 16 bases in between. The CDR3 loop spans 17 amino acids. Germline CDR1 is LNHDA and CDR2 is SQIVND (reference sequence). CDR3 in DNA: TGTGCCAGTAGTATTTTCCGGGGGGCGCGAGGGGCCAACGTCCTGACTTTC. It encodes CASSIFRGARGANVLTF.

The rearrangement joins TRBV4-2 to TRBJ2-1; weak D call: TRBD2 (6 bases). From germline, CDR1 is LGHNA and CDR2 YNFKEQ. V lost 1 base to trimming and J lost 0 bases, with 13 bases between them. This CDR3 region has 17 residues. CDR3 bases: TGTGCCAGCAGCCAAGTCGGTGCCGGGAGCTCCTACAATGAGCAGTTCTTC. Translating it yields CASSQVGAGSSYNEQFF.

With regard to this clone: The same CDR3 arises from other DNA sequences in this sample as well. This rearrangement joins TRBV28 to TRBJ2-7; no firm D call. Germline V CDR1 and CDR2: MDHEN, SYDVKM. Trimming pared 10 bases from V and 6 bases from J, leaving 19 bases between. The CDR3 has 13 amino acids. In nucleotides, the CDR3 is TGTGCCACCACTTCCAGGACGCCTTTCGAGCAGTACTTC. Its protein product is CATTSRTPFEQYF. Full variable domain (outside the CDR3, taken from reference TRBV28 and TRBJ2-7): DVKVTQSSRYLVKRTGEKVFLECVQDMDHENMFWYRQDPGLGLRLIYFSYDVKMKEKGDIPEGYSVSREKKERFSLILESASTNQTSMYLCATTSRTPFEQYFGPGTRLTVT.

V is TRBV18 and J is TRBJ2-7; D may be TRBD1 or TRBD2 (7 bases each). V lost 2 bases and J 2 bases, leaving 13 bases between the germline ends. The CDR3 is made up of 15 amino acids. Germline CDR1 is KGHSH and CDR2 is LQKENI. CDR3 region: CASSPGGGQPYEQYF. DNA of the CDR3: TGTGCCAGCTCACCAGGGGGGGGACAGCCCTACGAGCAGTACTTC.

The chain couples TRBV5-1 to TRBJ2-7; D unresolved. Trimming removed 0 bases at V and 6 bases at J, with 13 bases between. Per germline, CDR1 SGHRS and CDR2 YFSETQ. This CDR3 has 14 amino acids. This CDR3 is CASSLAPESVEQYF. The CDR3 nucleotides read TGCGCCAGCAGCTTGGCCCCAGAGTCGGTCGAGCAGTACTTC.

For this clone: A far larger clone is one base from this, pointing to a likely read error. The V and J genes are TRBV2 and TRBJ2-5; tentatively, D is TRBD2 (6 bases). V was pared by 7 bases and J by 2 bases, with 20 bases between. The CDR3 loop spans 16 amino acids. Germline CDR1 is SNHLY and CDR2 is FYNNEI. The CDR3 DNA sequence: TGTGCCAGCATCGCGGGTTTAGTGGGGGGTCAAGAGACCCAGTACTTC. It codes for CASIAGLVGGQETQYF.

In nucleotides, the CDR3 is TGTGCCAGCAGTTGGGGGGGACAGGGATTAGGAGAGACCCAGTACTTC. It translates to CASSWGGQGLGETQYF. The chain carries TRBV28 and TRBJ2-5; 9 bases are shared with TRBD1. This CDR3 is built from 16 residues. CDR1 and CDR2 (germline): MDHEN, SYDVKM. V lost 4 bases, J lost 4 bases, and 10 bases stayed unmatched.

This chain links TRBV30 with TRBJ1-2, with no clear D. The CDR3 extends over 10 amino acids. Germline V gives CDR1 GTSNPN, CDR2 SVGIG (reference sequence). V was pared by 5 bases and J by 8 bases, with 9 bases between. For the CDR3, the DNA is TGTGCCTGGGAAAAAGCAGGCTACACCTTC. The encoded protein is CAWEKAGYTF.

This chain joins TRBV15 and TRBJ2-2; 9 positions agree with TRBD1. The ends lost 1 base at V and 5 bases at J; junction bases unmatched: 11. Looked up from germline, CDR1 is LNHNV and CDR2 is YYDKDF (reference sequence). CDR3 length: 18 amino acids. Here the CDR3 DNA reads TGTGCCACCAGCAGAGGAGCCTCCACAGGGGGCCGAACCGGGGAGCTGTTTTTT. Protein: CATSRGASTGGRTGELFF.

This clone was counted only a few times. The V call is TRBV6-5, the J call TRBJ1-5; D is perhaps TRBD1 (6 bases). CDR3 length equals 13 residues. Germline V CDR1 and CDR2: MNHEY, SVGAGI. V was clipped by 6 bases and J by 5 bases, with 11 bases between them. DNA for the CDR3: TGTGCCAGCAGCCCTAGGGGGGATCAGCCCCAGCATTTT. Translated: CASSPRGDQPQHF.

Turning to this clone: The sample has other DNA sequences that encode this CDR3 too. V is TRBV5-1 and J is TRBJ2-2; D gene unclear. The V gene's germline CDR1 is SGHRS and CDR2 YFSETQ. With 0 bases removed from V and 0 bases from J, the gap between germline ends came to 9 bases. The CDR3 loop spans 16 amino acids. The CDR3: CASSLAAGANTGELFF. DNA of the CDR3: TGCGCCAGCAGCTTGGCCGCAGGCGCGAACACCGGGGAGCTGTTTTTT.

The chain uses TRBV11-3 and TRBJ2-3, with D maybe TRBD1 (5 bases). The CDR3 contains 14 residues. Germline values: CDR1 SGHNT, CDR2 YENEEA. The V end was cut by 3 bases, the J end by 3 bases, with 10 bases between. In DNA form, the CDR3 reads TGTGCCAGCAGCTTGGGGCAGACAACAGATACGCAGTATTTT. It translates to CASSLGQTTDTQYF.

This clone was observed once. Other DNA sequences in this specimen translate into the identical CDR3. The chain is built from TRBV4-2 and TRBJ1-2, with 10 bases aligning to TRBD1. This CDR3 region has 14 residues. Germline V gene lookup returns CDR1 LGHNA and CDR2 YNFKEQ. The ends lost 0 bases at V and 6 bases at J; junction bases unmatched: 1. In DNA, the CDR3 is TGTGCCAGCAGCCAAGATGGACAGGGGGATGGCTACACCTTC. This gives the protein CASSQDGQGDGYTF.

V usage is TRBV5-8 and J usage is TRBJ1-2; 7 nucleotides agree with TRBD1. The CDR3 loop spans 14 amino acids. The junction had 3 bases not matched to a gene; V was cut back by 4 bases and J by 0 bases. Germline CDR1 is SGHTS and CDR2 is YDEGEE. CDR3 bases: TGTGCCAGCAGCCGGGACAGAACTAACTATGGCTACACCTTC. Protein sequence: CASSRDRTNYGYTF.

The CDR3 spells CASSFYGTRNYEQYF. The CDR3 coding sequence is TGTGCCAGCAGCTTCTACGGGACTAGGAATTACGAGCAGTACTTC. The rearrangement joins TRBV5-6 to TRBJ2-7; 8 bases agree with TRBD2. V trimming: 2 bases; J trimming: 4 bases; junction bases outside the gene matches: 8. CDR1 and CDR2 (germline): SGHDT, YYEEEE. This CDR3 has 15 residues.

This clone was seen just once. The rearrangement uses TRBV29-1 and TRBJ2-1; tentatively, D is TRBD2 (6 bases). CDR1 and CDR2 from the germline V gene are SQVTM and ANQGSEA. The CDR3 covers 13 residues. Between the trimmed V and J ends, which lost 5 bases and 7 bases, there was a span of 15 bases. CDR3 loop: CSVWRALSNEQFF. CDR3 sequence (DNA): TGCAGCGTTTGGAGGGCCCTCTCGAATGAGCAGTTCTTC.

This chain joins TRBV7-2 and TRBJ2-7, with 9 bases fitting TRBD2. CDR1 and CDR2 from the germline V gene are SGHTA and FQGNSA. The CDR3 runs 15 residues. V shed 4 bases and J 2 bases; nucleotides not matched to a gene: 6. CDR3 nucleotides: TGTGCCAGCAGCTCCTTTAGCGGGGGAGCCTACGAGCAGTACTTC. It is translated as CASSSFSGGAYEQYF.

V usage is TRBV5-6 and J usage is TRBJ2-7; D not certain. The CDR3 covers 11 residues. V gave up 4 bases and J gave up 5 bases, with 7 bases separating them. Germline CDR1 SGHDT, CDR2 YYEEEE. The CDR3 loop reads CASSSIDEQYF. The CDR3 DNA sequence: TGTGCCAGCAGCAGTATTGACGAGCAGTACTTC.

The CDR3 region has the DNA TGTGCCAGCAGGGGACCAAGGGACTATGGCTACACCTTC. As protein: CASRGPRDYGYTF. The chain couples TRBV6-1 to TRBJ1-2; a weak D match, TRBD1 (5 bases). CDR3 length: 13 residues. Deletions cut 6 bases from V and 3 bases from J, with 11 bases between. Per germline, CDR1 MNHNS and CDR2 SASEGT.